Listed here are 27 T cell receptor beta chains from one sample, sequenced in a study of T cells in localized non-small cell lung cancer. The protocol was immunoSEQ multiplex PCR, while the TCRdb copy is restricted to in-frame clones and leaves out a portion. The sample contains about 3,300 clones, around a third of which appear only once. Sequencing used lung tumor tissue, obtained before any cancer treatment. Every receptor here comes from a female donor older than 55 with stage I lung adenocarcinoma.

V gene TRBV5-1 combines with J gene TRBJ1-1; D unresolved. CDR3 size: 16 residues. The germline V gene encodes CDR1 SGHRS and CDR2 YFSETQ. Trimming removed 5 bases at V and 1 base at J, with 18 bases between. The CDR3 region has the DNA TGCGCCAGCAGAAGGTATAGTCGGGGAGGGAACACTGAAGCTTTCTTT. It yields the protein CASRRYSRGGNTEAFF.

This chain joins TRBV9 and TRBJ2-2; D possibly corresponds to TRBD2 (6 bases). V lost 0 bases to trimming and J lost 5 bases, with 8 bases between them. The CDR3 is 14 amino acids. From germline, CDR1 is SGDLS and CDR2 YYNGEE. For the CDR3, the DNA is TGTGCCAGCAGCGTAGAGGCGGGGACCGGGGAGCTGTTTTTT. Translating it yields CASSVEAGTGELFF.

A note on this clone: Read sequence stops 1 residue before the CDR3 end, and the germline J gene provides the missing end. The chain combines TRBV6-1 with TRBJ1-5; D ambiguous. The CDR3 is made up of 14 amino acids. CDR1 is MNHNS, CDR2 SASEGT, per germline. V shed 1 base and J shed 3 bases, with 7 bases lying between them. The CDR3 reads CASSEGLVNQPQHF. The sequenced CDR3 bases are TGTGCCAGCAGTGAAGGCCTAGTCAATCAGCCCCAGCAT.

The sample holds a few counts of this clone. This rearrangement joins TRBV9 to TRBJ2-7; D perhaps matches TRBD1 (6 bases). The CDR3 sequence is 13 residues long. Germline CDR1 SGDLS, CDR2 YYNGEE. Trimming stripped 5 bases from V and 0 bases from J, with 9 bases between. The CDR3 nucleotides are TGTGCCAGCAGTGGGACAAGCTCCTACGAGCAGTACTTC. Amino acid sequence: CASSGTSSYEQYF.

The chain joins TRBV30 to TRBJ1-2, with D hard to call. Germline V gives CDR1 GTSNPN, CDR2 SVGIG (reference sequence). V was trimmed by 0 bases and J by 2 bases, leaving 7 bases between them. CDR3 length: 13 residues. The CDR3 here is CAWSVQRNYGYTF. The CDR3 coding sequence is TGTGCCTGGAGTGTTCAAAGGAACTATGGCTACACCTTC.

CDR3 amino acids: CASSPQGAVNQPQHF. As DNA, the CDR3 is TGTGCCAGTAGTCCACAGGGGGCGGTCAATCAGCCCCAGCATTTT. The chain employs TRBV19 and TRBJ1-5; 9 bases agree with TRBD1. Trimming removed 5 bases from V and 3 bases from J; junction bases left unmatched: 5. This CDR3 region has 15 residues. Looked up from germline, CDR1 is LNHDA and CDR2 is SQIVND (reference sequence).

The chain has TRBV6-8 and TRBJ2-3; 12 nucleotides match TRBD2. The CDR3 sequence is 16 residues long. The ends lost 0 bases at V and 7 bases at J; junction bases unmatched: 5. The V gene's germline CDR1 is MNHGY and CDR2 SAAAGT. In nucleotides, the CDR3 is TGTGCCAGCAGTTACTCGGCTAGCGGGGGGGCCAATACGCAGTATTTT. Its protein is CASSYSASGGANTQYF.

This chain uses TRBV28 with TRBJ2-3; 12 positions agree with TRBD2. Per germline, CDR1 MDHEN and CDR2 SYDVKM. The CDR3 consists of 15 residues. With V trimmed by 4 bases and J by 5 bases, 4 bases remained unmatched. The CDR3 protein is CASSSGLAGKDTQYF. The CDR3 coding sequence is TGTGCCAGCAGTTCAGGACTAGCGGGGAAAGATACGCAGTATTTT. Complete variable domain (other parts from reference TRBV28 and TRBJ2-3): DVKVTQSSRYLVKRTGEKVFLECVQDMDHENMFWYRQDPGLGLRLIYFSYDVKMKEKGDIPEGYSVSREKKERFSLILESASTNQTSMYLCASSSGLAGKDTQYFGPGTRLTVL.

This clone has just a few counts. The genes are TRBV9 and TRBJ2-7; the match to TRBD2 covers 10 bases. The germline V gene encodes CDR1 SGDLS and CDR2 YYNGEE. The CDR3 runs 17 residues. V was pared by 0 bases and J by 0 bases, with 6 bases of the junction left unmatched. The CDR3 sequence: CASSVAASGGPSYEQYF. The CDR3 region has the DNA TGTGCCAGCAGCGTAGCGGCTAGCGGGGGTCCCTCCTACGAGCAGTACTTC.

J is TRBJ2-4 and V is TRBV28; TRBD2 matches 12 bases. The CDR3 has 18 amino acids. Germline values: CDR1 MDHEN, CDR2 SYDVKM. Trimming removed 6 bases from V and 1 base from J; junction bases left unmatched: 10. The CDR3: CASSLSLAGGRAKNIQYF. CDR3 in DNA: TGTGCCAGCAGCCTGAGTCTAGCGGGGGGGAGGGCCAAAAACATTCAGTACTTC.

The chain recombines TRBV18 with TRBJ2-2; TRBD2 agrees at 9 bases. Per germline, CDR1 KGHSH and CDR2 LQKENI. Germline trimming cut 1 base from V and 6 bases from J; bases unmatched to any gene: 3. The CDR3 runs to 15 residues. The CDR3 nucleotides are TGTGCCAGCTCACCACTAGCGGGGGACGCCGGGGAGCTGTTTTTT. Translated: CASSPLAGDAGELFF.

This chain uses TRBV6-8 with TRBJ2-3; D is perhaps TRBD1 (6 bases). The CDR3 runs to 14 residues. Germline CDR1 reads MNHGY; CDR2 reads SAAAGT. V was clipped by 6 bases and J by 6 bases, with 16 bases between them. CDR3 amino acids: CASSPGQFLDTQYF. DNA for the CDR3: TGTGCCAGCAGCCCCGGACAGTTCTTGGATACGCAGTATTTT.

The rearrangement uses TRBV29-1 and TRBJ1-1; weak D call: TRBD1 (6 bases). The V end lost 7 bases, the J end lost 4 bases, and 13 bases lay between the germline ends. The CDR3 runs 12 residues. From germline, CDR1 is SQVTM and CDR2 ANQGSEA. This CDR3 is CSGLGGATEAFF. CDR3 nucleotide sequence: TGCAGCGGCCTTGGGGGGGCCACTGAAGCTTTCTTT.

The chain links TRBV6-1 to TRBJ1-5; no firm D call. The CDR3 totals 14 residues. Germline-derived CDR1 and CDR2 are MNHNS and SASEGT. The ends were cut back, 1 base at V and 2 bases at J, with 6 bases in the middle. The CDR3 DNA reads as TGTGCCAGCAGTGAAGGGGTGGGCAATCAGCCCCAGCATTTT. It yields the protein CASSEGVGNQPQHF.

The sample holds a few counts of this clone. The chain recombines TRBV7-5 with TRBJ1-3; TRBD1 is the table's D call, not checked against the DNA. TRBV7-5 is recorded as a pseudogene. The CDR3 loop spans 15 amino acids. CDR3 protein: CASSWRQVYGNTIYF. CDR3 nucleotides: TGTGCCAGCAGCTGGAGACAGGTTTACGGAAACACCATATATTTT.

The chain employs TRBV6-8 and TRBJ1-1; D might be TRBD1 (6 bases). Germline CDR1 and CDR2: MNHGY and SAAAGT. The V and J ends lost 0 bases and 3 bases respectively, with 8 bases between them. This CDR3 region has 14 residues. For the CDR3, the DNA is TGTGCCAGCAGTTACTCGGCAGGGGACACTGAAGCTTTCTTT. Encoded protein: CASSYSAGDTEAFF.

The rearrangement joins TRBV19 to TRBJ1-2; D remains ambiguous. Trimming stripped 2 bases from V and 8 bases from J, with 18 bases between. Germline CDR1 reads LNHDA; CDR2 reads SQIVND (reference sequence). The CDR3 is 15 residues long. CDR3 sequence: CASSIYPPGHGGYTF. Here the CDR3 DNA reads TGTGCCAGTAGTATATATCCCCCCGGGCATGGCGGCTACACCTTC.

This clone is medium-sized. CDR3 in DNA: TGTGCCAGCAGTCCACCCGGTATACTGAACACTGAAGCTTTCTTT. Protein: CASSPPGILNTEAFF. The chain couples TRBV11-3 to TRBJ1-1; D is uncertain. CDR1 SGHNT and CDR2 YENEEA come from the germline V gene. V was pared by 6 bases and J by 0 bases, with 14 bases between. The CDR3 covers 15 residues.

The CDR3 sequence is CSVVRGQGNYGYTF. CDR3 coding DNA: TGCAGCGTGGTCCGTGGACAGGGGAACTATGGCTACACCTTC. This chain links TRBV29-1 with TRBJ1-2; 9 nucleotides match TRBD1. Per germline, CDR1 SQVTM and CDR2 ANQGSEA. This CDR3 has 14 amino acids. V lost 6 bases to trimming and J lost 2 bases; unmatched junction nucleotides: 7.

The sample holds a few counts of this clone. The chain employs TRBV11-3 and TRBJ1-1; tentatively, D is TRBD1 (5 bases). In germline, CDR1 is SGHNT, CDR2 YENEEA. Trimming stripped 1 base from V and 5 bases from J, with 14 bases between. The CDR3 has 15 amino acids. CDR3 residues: CASSLVWGGGTEAFF. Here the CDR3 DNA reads TGTGCCAGCAGCTTAGTGTGGGGGGGAGGGACTGAAGCTTTCTTT.

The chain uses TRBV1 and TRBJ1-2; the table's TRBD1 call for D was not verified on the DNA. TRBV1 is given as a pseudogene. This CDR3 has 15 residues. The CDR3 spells CASSPRVSGTYGYTF. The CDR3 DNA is TGCGCCAGCAGCCCAAGGGTCAGTGGGACATATGGCTACACCTTC.

DNA of the CDR3: TGCAGCGTTTCCCAGGGGTGGGGCACAGATACGCAGTATTTT. The encoded protein is CSVSQGWGTDTQYF. The rearrangement links TRBV29-1 to TRBJ2-3; TRBD1 is a possible D gene (6 bases). In germline, CDR1 is SQVTM, CDR2 ANQGSEA. The CDR3 length is 14 residues. V shed 5 bases and J shed 1 base, with 13 bases lying between them.

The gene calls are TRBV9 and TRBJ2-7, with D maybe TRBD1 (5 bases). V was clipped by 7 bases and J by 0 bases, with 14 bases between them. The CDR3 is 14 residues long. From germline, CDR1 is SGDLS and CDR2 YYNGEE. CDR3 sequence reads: CASLNRYSSYEQYF. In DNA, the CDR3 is TGTGCCAGCCTCAACAGGTATAGCTCCTACGAGCAGTACTTC.

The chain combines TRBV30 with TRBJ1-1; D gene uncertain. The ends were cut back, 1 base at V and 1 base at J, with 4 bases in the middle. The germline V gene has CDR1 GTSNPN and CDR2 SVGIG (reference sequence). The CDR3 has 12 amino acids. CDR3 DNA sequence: TGTGCCTGGAGTGGACAGAACACTGAAGCTTTCTTT. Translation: CAWSGQNTEAFF.

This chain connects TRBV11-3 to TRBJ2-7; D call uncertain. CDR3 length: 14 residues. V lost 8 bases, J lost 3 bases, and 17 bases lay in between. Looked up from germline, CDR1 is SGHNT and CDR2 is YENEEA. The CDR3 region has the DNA TGTGCCAGCTCCCCCCTGTCGACTCACTACGAGCAGTACTTC. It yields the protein CASSPLSTHYEQYF.

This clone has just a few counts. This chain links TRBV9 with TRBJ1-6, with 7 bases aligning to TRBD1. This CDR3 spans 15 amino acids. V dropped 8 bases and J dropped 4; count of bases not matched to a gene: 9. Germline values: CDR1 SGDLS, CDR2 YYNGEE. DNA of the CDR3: TGTGCCAGTAGAGGCGGGACAGAGTATAATTCACCCCTCCACTTT. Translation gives CASRGGTEYNSPLHF.

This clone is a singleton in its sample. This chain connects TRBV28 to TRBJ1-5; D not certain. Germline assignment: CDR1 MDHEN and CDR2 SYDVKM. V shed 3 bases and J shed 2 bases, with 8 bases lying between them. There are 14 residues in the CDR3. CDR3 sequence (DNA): TGTGCCAGCAGTTTGGGGTCAGGCAATCAGCCCCAGCATTTT. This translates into CASSLGSGNQPQHF.